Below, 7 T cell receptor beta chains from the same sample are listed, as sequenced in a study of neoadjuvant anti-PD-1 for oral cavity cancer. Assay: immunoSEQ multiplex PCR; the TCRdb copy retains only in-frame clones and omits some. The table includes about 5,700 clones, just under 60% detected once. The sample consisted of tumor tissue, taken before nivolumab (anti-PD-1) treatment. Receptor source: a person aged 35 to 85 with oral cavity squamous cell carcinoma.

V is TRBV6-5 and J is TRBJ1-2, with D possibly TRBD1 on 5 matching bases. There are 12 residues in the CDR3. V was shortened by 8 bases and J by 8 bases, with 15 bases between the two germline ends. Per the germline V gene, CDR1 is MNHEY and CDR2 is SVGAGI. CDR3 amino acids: CASGGEGYGYTF. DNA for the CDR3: TGTGCCAGCGGGGGGGAGGGCTACGGCTACACCTTC.

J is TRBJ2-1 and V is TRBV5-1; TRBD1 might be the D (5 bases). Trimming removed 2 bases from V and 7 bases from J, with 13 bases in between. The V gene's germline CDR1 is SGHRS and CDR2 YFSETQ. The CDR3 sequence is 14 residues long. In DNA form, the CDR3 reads TGCGCCAGCAGCTTAGGTAGCAGGGCAAATGAGCAGTTCTTC. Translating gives CASSLGSRANEQFF.

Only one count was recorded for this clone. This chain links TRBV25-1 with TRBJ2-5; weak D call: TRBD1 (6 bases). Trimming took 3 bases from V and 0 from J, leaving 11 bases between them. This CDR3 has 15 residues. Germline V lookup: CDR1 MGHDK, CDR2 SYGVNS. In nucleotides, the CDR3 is TGTGCCAGCAGTGAGGCAGGGGAAAACCAAGAGACCCAGTACTTC. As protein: CASSEAGENQETQYF.

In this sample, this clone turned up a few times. This CDR3 reads CAGGTAYEQYF. CDR3 nucleotides: TGTGCCGGCGGGACAGCCTACGAGCAGTACTTC. The chain employs TRBV6-1 and TRBJ2-7, with D tentatively TRBD1 (7 bases). Germline V gene lookup returns CDR1 MNHNS and CDR2 SASEGT. V gave up 11 bases and J gave up 2 bases, with 10 bases separating them. CDR3 length equals 11 residues.

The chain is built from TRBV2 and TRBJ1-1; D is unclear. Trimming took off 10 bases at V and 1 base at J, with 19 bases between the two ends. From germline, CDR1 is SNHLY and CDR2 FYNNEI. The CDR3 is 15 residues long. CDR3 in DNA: TGTGCCACCTCCCTCTCCCGGACGGCGAACACTGAAGCTTTCTTT. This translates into CATSLSRTANTEAFF.

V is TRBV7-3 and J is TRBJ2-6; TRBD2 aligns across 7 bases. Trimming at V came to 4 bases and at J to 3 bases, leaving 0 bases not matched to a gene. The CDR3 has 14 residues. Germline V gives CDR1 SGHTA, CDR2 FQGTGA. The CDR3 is CASSSGGGANVLTF. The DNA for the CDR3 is TGTGCCAGCAGCTCGGGAGGTGGGGCCAACGTCCTGACTTTC.

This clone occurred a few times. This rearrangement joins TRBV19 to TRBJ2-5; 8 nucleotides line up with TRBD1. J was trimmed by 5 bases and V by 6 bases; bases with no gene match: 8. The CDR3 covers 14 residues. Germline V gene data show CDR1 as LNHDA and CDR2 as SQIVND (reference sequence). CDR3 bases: TGTGCCAGTAGCCTGCAGGGGGCGGGGGAGACCCAGTACTTC. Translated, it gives CASSLQGAGETQYF. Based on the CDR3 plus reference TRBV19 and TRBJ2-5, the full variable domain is DGGITQSPKYLFRKEGQNVTLSCEQNLNHDAMYWYRQDPGQGLRLIYYSQIVNDFQKGDIAEGYSVSREKKESFPLTVTSAQKNPTAFYLCASSLQGAGETQYFGPGTRLLVL.